What follows are 8 T cell receptor beta chains derived from one specimen sequenced in a study of type 1 and type 2 diabetes patients. The PCR template was genomic DNA. The TCR beta CDR3 region was amplified using 30 forward and 13 reverse primers. TCRdb itself ran the multiplex PCR reads through MiXCR, one entry per CDR3 protein. The sample carries fewer than 350,000 distinct CDR3 sequences, around 50% recorded once. The sample taken for sequencing was peripheral blood mononuclear cells (PBMCs). The receptors come from a man younger than 30 with type 2 diabetes.

As regards this clonotype: A clone one base away is much larger, so this may be a read error. The V and J genes are TRBV15 and TRBJ1-2; a possible D gene is TRBD1 (6 bases). Trimming pared 0 bases from V and 4 bases from J, leaving 6 bases between. CDR3 length: 13 amino acids. Germline V gene sequence: CDR1 LNHNV, CDR2 YYDKDF (reference sequence). In nucleotides, the CDR3 is TGTGCCACCAGCAGAGAGGGGGCCTATGGCTACACCTTC. This translates into CATSREGAYGYTF.

This chain connects TRBV6-6 to TRBJ1-1; 8 nucleotides line up with TRBD1. V was clipped by 5 bases and J by 6 bases; unmatched bases: 11. Germline-derived CDR1 and CDR2 are MNHNY and SVGAGI (reference sequence). CDR3 size: 15 residues. This chain's CDR3 is CASSPIGQGRAEAFF. DNA for the CDR3: TGTGCCAGCAGTCCTATCGGACAGGGCCGGGCTGAAGCTTTCTTT.

The chain links TRBV20-1 to TRBJ2-7, with TRBD1 as a possible D gene (6 bases). Deletions cut 2 bases from V and 1 base from J, with 9 bases between. The germline V gene has CDR1 DFQATT and CDR2 SNEGSKA (reference sequence). The CDR3 runs 13 residues. The CDR3 bases are TGCAGTGCTAGATCCGGACAGTCCTACGAGCAGTACTTC. It is translated as CSARSGQSYEQYF.

The V and J genes are TRBV19 and TRBJ1-5, with D possibly TRBD1 on 5 matching bases. This CDR3 region has 11 residues. Germline CDR1 reads LNHDA; CDR2 reads SQIVND (reference sequence). Between the trimmed V and J ends, which lost 11 bases and 7 bases, there was a span of 12 bases. CDR3: CAGGPWQPQHF. CDR3 sequence (DNA): TGTGCCGGGGGTCCGTGGCAGCCCCAGCATTTT. Variable domain in full (rest from reference TRBV19 and TRBJ1-5): DGGITQSPKYLFRKEGQNVTLSCEQNLNHDAMYWYRQDPGQGLRLIYYSQIVNDFQKGDIAEGYSVSREKKESFPLTVTSAQKNPTAFYLCAGGPWQPQHFGDGTRLSIL.

This clonotype was seen many times. In nucleotides, the CDR3 is TGTGCCACCAGCAGAGTAGGGATGGAGACCCAGTACTTC. It specifies CATSRVGMETQYF. The V gene is TRBV15, the J gene TRBJ2-5; no clear D gene. The germline CDR1 and CDR2 sequences are LNHNV and YYDKDF (reference sequence). Trimming removed 1 base from V and 5 bases from J, with 8 bases in between. The CDR3 contains 13 residues.

The rearrangement joins TRBV7-2 to TRBJ2-7; D possibly corresponds to TRBD2 (5 bases). Germline V gives CDR1 SGHTA, CDR2 FQGNSA. CDR3 length: 12 residues. Deletions cut 8 bases from V and 6 bases from J, with 14 bases between. Written as DNA, the CDR3 is TGTGCCAGCGGACTGTCGGTATCCGAGCAGTACTTC. Protein sequence: CASGLSVSEQYF.

This clonotype was observed a single time. J is TRBJ2-7 and V is TRBV7-2; the D is unclear. V lost 6 bases and J 4 bases, leaving 25 bases between the germline ends. Germline V lookup: CDR1 SGHTA, CDR2 FQGNSA. This CDR3 comprises 17 residues. CDR3 region: CASRPTGKRPTQYEQYF. In DNA, the CDR3 is TGTGCCAGCAGACCTACCGGCAAGAGACCAACTCAATACGAGCAGTACTTC.

The table lists this clonotype with a few counts. The chain carries TRBV19 and TRBJ1-6, with D perhaps matching TRBD1 (6 bases). CDR1 is LNHDA and CDR2 is SQIVND in the germline V gene (reference sequence). Trimming cost V 5 bases and J 7 bases, with 18 bases left between them. The CDR3 has 16 residues. In DNA, the CDR3 is TGTGCCAGTAGTCCAACCGCGGGACATATGAATTCACCCCTCCACTTT. Translating gives CASSPTAGHMNSPLHF.